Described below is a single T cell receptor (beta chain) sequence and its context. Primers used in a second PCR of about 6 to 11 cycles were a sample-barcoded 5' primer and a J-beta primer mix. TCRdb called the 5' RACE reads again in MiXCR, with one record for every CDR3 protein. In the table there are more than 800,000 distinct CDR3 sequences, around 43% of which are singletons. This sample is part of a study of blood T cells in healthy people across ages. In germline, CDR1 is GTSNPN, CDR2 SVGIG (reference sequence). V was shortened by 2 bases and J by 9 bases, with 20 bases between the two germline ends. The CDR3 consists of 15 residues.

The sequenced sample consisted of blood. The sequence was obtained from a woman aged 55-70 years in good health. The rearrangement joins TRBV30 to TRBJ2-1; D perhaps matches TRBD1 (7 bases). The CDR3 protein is CAWSHPTGRTIEQFF. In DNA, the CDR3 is TGTGCCTGGAGTCATCCGACAGGGAGGACGATTGAGCAGTTCTTC.